Listed below are T cell receptor beta chains from one sample, sequenced in a study of regulatory T cells in long-lasting Graves disease. TCRdb reanalysed the multiplex PCR reads using MiXCR and keeps one entry per CDR3 protein. Among 430,000 or so distinct CDR3 sequences, roughly a fifth were seen once, and the ten largest hold 14%. The sample was peripheral blood mononuclear cells (PBMCs), taken when the disease was refractory, from a patient treated with antithyroid drugs. These receptors all come from a female donor with Graves disease. The CDR3 runs from the conserved cysteine through the conserved F or W. A D gene is named only where the DNA matches it firmly. Some rows mark clone size as missing; the rest say once, few, many or name a class of expanded clone.

V	size	length	J	D	CDR3	DNA
TRBV7-2	-	18	TRBJ2-3	TRBD2	CASSSQAASGRRTDTQYF	TGTGCCAGCAGCTCCCAAGCGGCTAGCGGGAGGCGTACAGATACGCAGTATTTT
TRBV28	many	13	TRBJ1-6	-	CASSWDGNSPLHF	TGTGCCAGCAGTTGGGACGGTAATTCACCCCTCCACTTT
TRBV18	few	15	TRBJ1-5	-	CASSPGQGFYQPQHF	TGTGCCAGCTCACCAGGACAAGGGTTCTATCAGCCCCAGCATTTT
TRBV7-3	-	14	TRBJ1-3	-	CASSLTGGGNTIYF	TGTGCCAGCAGCTTAACGGGAGGTGGAAACACCATATATTTT
TRBV27	few	13	TRBJ1-1	-	CASSLRVATEAFF	TGTGCCAGCAGCCTCAGGGTGGCCACTGAAGCTTTCTTT
TRBV9	few	15	TRBJ1-2	TRBD1	CASSVGGTGGDGYTF	TGTGCCAGCAGCGTAGGGGGGACAGGGGGAGATGGCTACACCTTC
TRBV20-1	few	14	TRBJ2-7	TRBD1	CSASTGGLSYEQYF	TGCAGTGCTAGTACAGGGGGTCTTTCCTACGAGCAGTACTTC
TRBV12-3/TRBV12-4	many	18	TRBJ1-5	TRBD1	CASSFLSPGTGSGQPQHF	TGTGCCAGCAGTTTTCTGTCCCCGGGGACAGGGTCAGGACAGCCCCAGCATTTT
TRBV30	-	12	TRBJ2-4	-	CAWGRSGNIQYF	TGTGCCTGGGGTAGGAGCGGGAACATTCAGTACTTC
TRBV6-1	few	14	TRBJ2-2	TRBD1	CASREGTGNGELFF	TGTGCCAGCAGGGAGGGGACAGGGAACGGGGAGCTGTTTTTT
TRBV5-1	many	16	TRBJ1-5	TRBD1	CASSLEGRGGNQPQHF	TGCGCCAGCAGCTTGGAGGGCAGGGGGGGCAATCAGCCCCAGCATTTT
TRBV28	many	14	TRBJ2-5	-	CASSSPRGAETQYF	TGTGCCAGCAGTTCCCCCAGGGGCGCAGAGACCCAGTACTTC
TRBV6-5	-	16	TRBJ2-1	-	CASSYPMGDSYNEQFF	TGTGCCAGCAGTTACCCAATGGGAGACTCCTACAATGAGCAGTTCTTC
TRBV5-8	-	15	TRBJ1-2	-	CASSPGQMSNYGYTF	TGTGCCAGCAGCCCAGGACAGATGAGTAACTATGGCTACACCTTC
TRBV2	many	16	TRBJ2-7	-	CASSDMIGRGAYERYF	TGTGCCAGCAGTGACATGATCGGAAGAGGGGCGTACGAGCGGTACTTC
TRBV6-1	-	14	TRBJ1-1	-	CASSEVQGRTEAFF	TGTGCCAGCAGTGAAGTTCAGGGGCGGACTGAAGCTTTCTTT
TRBV28	many	16	TRBJ2-7	TRBD1	CASSSRIWDRSHEQYF	TGTGCCAGCAGTTCCCGAATTTGGGACAGGAGCCACGAGCAGTACTTC
TRBV6-1	many	14	TRBJ1-5	-	CASSGPGPNQPQHF	TGTGCCAGCAGCGGACCCGGACCCAATCAGCCCCAGCATTTT
TRBV5-1	-	14	TRBJ1-1	-	CASSPGGPDTEAFF	TGCGCCAGCAGCCCTGGGGGGCCGGACACTGAAGCTTTCTTT
TRBV2	-	11	TRBJ2-1	-	CASSSSFEQFF	TGTGCCAGCAGTTCCAGTTTTGAGCAGTTCTTC
TRBV19	-	15	TRBJ1-3	TRBD1	CASSPTTGAGNTIYF	TGTGCCAGTAGTCCGACGACAGGGGCCGGAAACACCATATATTTT
TRBV12-3/TRBV12-4	-	18	TRBJ2-2	TRBD2	CASSLTTVAGLSSGELFF	TGTGCCAGCAGTTTGACTACCGTAGCGGGATTATCTTCCGGGGAGCTGTTTTTT
TRBV7-6	-	14	TRBJ2-7	TRBD1	CASSLEQGENEQYF	TGTGCCAGCAGCTTAGAACAGGGGGAGAACGAGCAGTACTTC
TRBV14	-	16	TRBJ1-6	-	CASNSNSGAPGSPLHF	TGTGCCAGCAATTCTAATTCCGGGGCGCCGGGTTCACCCCTCCACTTT
TRBV28	few	13	TRBJ1-3	-	CASSLGRRNTIYF	TGTGCCAGCAGTTTAGGGCGGAGAAACACCATATATTTT
TRBV12-3/TRBV12-4	-	13	TRBJ2-3	-	CASSLRSTDTQYF	TGTGCCAGCAGTTTAAGGAGCACAGATACGCAGTATTTT
TRBV9	-	16	TRBJ2-7	-	CASSVGSIASSYEQYF	TGTGCCAGCAGCGTAGGGAGCATAGCCTCATCCTACGAGCAGTACTTC
TRBV2	few	15	TRBJ2-5	TRBD2	CASSRLAGNQETQYF	TGTGCCAGCAGTAGACTAGCGGGAAACCAAGAGACCCAGTACTTC
TRBV28	-	13	TRBJ2-1	TRBD1	CASRQGARNEQFF	TGTGCCAGCAGACAGGGGGCGAGGAATGAGCAGTTCTTC
TRBV28	many	12	TRBJ2-2	-	CASSLYSGELFF	TGTGCCAGCAGTTTATATTCCGGGGAGCTGTTTTTT
TRBV6-1	many	13	TRBJ1-4	-	CASSEVHNEKLFF	TGTGCCAGCAGTGAAGTGCACAATGAAAAACTGTTTTTT
TRBV28	many	15	TRBJ1-5	-	CATDGPDSNNQPQHF	TGTGCCACAGACGGGCCCGACAGTAACAATCAGCCCCAGCATTTT
TRBV5-1	-	14	TRBJ2-4	-	CASSLQGFENIQYF	TGCGCCAGCAGCTTACAGGGATTCGAAAACATTCAGTACTTC
TRBV19	many	14	TRBJ1-5	-	CASSPWDRNQPQHF	TGTGCCAGTTCCCCCTGGGACCGCAATCAGCCCCAGCATTTT
TRBV28	once	17	TRBJ2-1	-	CASHPTRTVSFQGEQFF	TGTGCCAGCCACCCAACCCGGACAGTTAGTTTTCAGGGGGAGCAGTTCTTC
TRBV28	many	15	TRBJ2-2	TRBD1	CASRQGARNTGELFF	TGTGCCAGCAGGCAGGGGGCCAGGAACACCGGGGAGCTGTTTTTT
TRBV5-1	once	16	TRBJ1-1	-	CVSNLMDEGDESEAFF	TGCGTCAGCAACCTGATGGACGAGGGAGATGAATCTGAAGCTTTCTTT
TRBV28	many	13	TRBJ1-5	-	CASSLNRDQPQHF	TGTGCCAGCAGTTTAAACAGGGATCAGCCCCAGCATTTT
TRBV3-1	many	18	TRBJ2-2	TRBD2	CASSQERMGLPNTGELFF	TGTGCCAGCAGCCAAGAGAGAATGGGACTACCGAACACCGGGGAGCTGTTTTTT
TRBV4-1	-	17	TRBJ1-5	-	CASSQAQRTNSNQPQHF	TGCGCCAGCAGCCAAGCCCAACGGACTAATAGCAATCAGCCCCAGCATTTT
TRBV4-1	-	14	TRBJ2-7	-	CASRRRADAYEQYF	TGCGCCAGCAGGCGGAGGGCAGACGCCTACGAGCAGTACTTC
TRBV6-1	-	15	TRBJ1-2	-	CASSEAAGALYGYTF	TGTGCCAGCAGTGAAGCAGCCGGAGCACTCTATGGCTACACCTTC
TRBV14	few	14	TRBJ2-7	TRBD2	CASSQDLGGFKQYF	TGTGCCAGCAGCCAAGATCTGGGAGGGTTTAAGCAGTACTTC
TRBV28	many	14	TRBJ2-7	TRBD2	CAGVGGSSRGEQYF	TGTGCCGGGGTTGGCGGGAGTTCCCGAGGGGAGCAGTACTTC
TRBV27	many	16	TRBJ2-4	TRBD1	CASSQYETGTKNIQYF	TGTGCCAGCAGTCAGTACGAGACAGGGACCAAAAACATTCAGTACTTC
TRBV10-3	few	19	TRBJ2-1	TRBD2	CAIRGADIGTSGRPNEQFF	TGTGCCATCAGGGGGGCGGACATAGGTACTAGCGGGAGGCCAAATGAGCAGTTCTTC
TRBV20-1	many	13	TRBJ2-5	-	CSAGPGVQETQYF	TGCAGTGCTGGACCGGGCGTACAAGAGACCCAGTACTTC
TRBV5-5	many	15	TRBJ2-5	-	CASGPQRLSYETQYF	TGTGCCAGCGGTCCCCAGCGGCTCTCCTATGAGACCCAGTACTTC
TRBV6-1	many	16	TRBJ1-5	-	CASSEAGGTINQPQHF	TGTGCCAGCAGTGAAGCGGGGGGGACAATCAATCAGCCCCAGCATTTT
TRBV20-1	few	13	TRBJ1-5	-	CSARTGGNQPQHF	TGCAGTGCTAGAACAGGTGGCAATCAGCCCCAGCATTTT
TRBV30	many	14	TRBJ1-1	-	CAYPRGLMNTEAFF	TGTGCCTACCCTAGGGGCCTCATGAACACTGAAGCTTTCTTT
TRBV6-2/TRBV6-3	-	14	TRBJ1-5	-	CASSDTGSSQPQHF	TGTGCCAGCAGTGATACGGGGAGCAGTCAGCCCCAGCATTTT
TRBV2	many	19	TRBJ2-2	TRBD2	CASSVFSGSVTGGTGELFF	TGTGCCAGCAGTGTGTTTAGCGGGAGCGTGACGGGGGGAACCGGGGAGCTGTTTTTT
TRBV29-1	many	12	TRBJ2-5	-	CSVVPKQETQYF	TGCAGCGTTGTACCCAAACAAGAGACCCAGTACTTC
TRBV13	-	14	TRBJ1-1	-	CASSEGLMNTEALF	TGTGCCAGCAGCGAGGGACTCATGAACACTGAAGCTCTCTTT
TRBV28	-	15	TRBJ2-5	TRBD1	CASSLSTGGMETQYF	TGTGCCAGCAGTTTAAGTACAGGGGGCATGGAGACCCAGTACTTC
TRBV18	few	13	TRBJ2-5	-	CASPPGAQETQYF	TGTGCCAGCCCACCAGGGGCGCAAGAGACCCAGTACTTC
TRBV27	many	12	TRBJ2-2	-	CASSPLYGELFF	TGTGCCAGCAGTCCTCTTTACGGGGAGCTGTTTTTT
TRBV29-1	-	16	TRBJ2-3	-	CSVEVQDKDNWDTQYF	TGCAGCGTTGAAGTCCAGGACAAGGATAATTGGGATACGCAGTATTTT